The 26 T cell receptor beta chains below all came from one sample that was sequenced in a study of blood T cell repertoires in COVID-19. The method was immunoSEQ multiplex PCR; TCRdb's version includes in-frame clones alone and lacks a portion of them. The table records about 60,000 clones, around 90% of them present only once. The source material was peripheral blood. These receptors originate from a human donor in a cohort sampled during active COVID-19.

J is TRBJ2-1 and V is TRBV19, with a tentative D call TRBD1 (5 bases). Germline CDR1 reads LNHDA; CDR2 reads SQIVND (reference sequence). The CDR3 loop spans 15 amino acids. V was pared by 3 bases and J by 7 bases, with 16 bases between. The CDR3 nucleotides read TGTGCCAGTAGTATCTCCAGGGTGATCGTAAATGAGCAGTTCTTC. It codes for CASSISRVIVNEQFF. Together with reference TRBV19 and TRBJ2-1, the CDR3 gives the full variable domain: DGGITQSPKYLFRKEGQNVTLSCEQNLNHDAMYWYRQDPGQGLRLIYYSQIVNDFQKGDIAEGYSVSREKKESFPLTVTSAQKNPTAFYLCASSISRVIVNEQFFGPGTRLTVL.

The genes are TRBV15 and TRBJ2-3; 10 bases align to TRBD1. Germline CDR1 is LNHNV and CDR2 is YYDKDF (reference sequence). The CDR3 is 16 amino acids. V was clipped by 2 bases and J by 1 base; unmatched bases: 3. The CDR3 DNA reads as TGTGCCACCAGCAGATCGGGGACAGGGGGCACAGATACGCAGTATTTT. Protein: CATSRSGTGGTDTQYF.

This chain uses TRBV5-4 with TRBJ2-3, with 7 bases aligning to TRBD1. The CDR3 runs 16 residues. In germline, CDR1 is SGHNT, CDR2 YYREEE (reference sequence). Losses at the gene ends were 0 bases for V and 0 bases for J; bases not matched to a gene: 4. CDR3 amino acids: CASSLGPGQSTDTQYF. The CDR3, as DNA: TGTGCCAGCAGCTTGGGCCCGGGACAGAGCACAGATACGCAGTATTTT. Complete variable domain (other parts from reference TRBV5-4 and TRBJ2-3): ETGVTQSPTHLIKTRGQQVTLRCSSQSGHNTVSWYQQALGQGPQFIFQYYREEENGRGNFPPRFSGLQFPNYSSELNVNALELDDSALYLCASSLGPGQSTDTQYFGPGTRLTVL.

The V call is TRBV4-3, the J call TRBJ1-1, with no clear D. Trimming removed 1 base from V and 3 bases from J, with 15 bases in between. CDR3 length equals 16 residues. CDR1 is LGHNA and CDR2 is YSLEER in the germline V gene. The CDR3 DNA sequence: TGCGCCAGCAGCCAAGGCGGGGTTTACAGAGACACTGAAGCTTTCTTT. It is translated as CASSQGGVYRDTEAFF.

The gene calls are TRBV7-3 and TRBJ2-1; 9 bases agree with TRBD2. V was pared by 2 bases and J by 0 bases, with 2 bases of the junction left unmatched. Germline V CDR1 and CDR2: SGHTA, FQGTGA. The CDR3 consists of 16 residues. CDR3 amino acids: CASSLGAGGSYNEQFF. As DNA, the CDR3 is TGTGCCAGCAGCTTAGGAGCGGGGGGCTCCTACAATGAGCAGTTCTTC.

A single count supports this clone. The rearrangement links TRBV25-1 to TRBJ2-3, with D unclear. The V gene's germline CDR1 is MGHDK and CDR2 SYGVNS. The CDR3 consists of 11 residues. V was clipped by 10 bases and J by 3 bases, with 8 bases between them. The CDR3 sequence is CATELTDTQYF. Written as DNA, the CDR3 is TGTGCCACCGAGCTTACAGATACGCAGTATTTT.

The gene calls are TRBV7-2 and TRBJ1-6; D may be TRBD1 (5 bases). V lost 4 bases to trimming and J lost 7 bases, with 14 bases between them. Germline CDR1 and CDR2: SGHTA and FQGNSA. This CDR3 is built from 15 residues. CDR3: CASSSGLMGNSPLHF. For the CDR3, the DNA is TGTGCCAGCAGCTCGGGACTCATGGGGAATTCACCCCTCCACTTT. Together with reference TRBV7-2 and TRBJ1-6, the CDR3 gives the full variable domain: GAGVSQSPSNKVTEKGKDVELRCDPISGHTALYWYRQSLGQGLEFLIYFQGNSAPDKSGLPSDRFSAERTGGSVSTLTIQRTQQEDSAVYLCASSSGLMGNSPLHFGNGTRLTVT.

The V and J genes are TRBV7-8 and TRBJ2-1; 10 positions agree with TRBD1. The trim removed 6 bases at V and 8 bases at J, leaving 13 bases unmatched. The CDR3 covers 16 residues. Looked up from germline, CDR1 is SGHVS and CDR2 is FQNEAQ. The CDR3 DNA reads TGTGCCAGCAGTCCCGGACCCCGGGACAGGGGCGATGAGCAGTTCTTC. This codes for CASSPGPRDRGDEQFF.

V and J are TRBV10-3 and TRBJ1-1; D not certain. The CDR3 spans 16 residues. The germline V gene has CDR1 ENHRY and CDR2 SYGVKD. V was clipped by 4 bases and J by 4 bases, with 19 bases between them. The CDR3 protein is CAISGTLWEAGTEAFF. CDR3 in DNA: TGTGCCATCAGTGGGACCCTCTGGGAGGCAGGCACTGAAGCTTTCTTT.

The chain has TRBV7-2 and TRBJ2-7; TRBD1 agrees at 10 bases. Germline CDR1 is SGHTA and CDR2 is FQGNSA. V lost 3 bases and J lost 4; bases outside the gene matches: 6. This CDR3 spans 15 amino acids. CDR3 in DNA: TGTGCCAGCAGCTTTAGCGGGACAGGGGTGTACGAGCAGTACTTC. It translates to CASSFSGTGVYEQYF.

This sequence joins TRBV13 and TRBJ2-7; a weak D match, TRBD2 (6 bases). Trimming removed 5 bases from V and 3 bases from J, with 23 bases in between. This CDR3 region has 17 residues. Germline V CDR1 and CDR2: PRHDT, FYEKMQ (reference sequence). CDR3 bases: TGTGCCAGCAGCCGAACGTACGACCCTAGCGTGGACTACGAGCAGTACTTC. Its protein is CASSRTYDPSVDYEQYF.

The gene calls are TRBV12-3 or TRBV12-4 and TRBJ2-3; D remains ambiguous. The CDR3 loop spans 12 amino acids. Deletions cut 5 bases from V and 6 bases from J, with 9 bases between. The CDR3 DNA follows: TGTGCCAGCAGTCTTGAACTCGATACGCAGTATTTT. Protein: CASSLELDTQYF.

The chain combines TRBV6-1 with TRBJ1-3; D not certain. V lost 2 bases and J 1 base, leaving 12 bases between the germline ends. This CDR3 is 16 amino acids long. CDR1 is MNHNS, CDR2 SASEGT, per germline. In nucleotides, the CDR3 is TGTGCCAGCAGTGAAAGGAGGGTAGGGTCTGGAAACACCATATATTTT. Translated: CASSERRVGSGNTIYF.

V is TRBV6-5 and J is TRBJ2-2; D gene unclear. This CDR3 is built from 14 residues. V lost 5 bases and J 9 bases, leaving 16 bases between the germline ends. Looked up from germline, CDR1 is MNHEY and CDR2 is SVGAGI. CDR3 protein: CASSTPRGVRELFF. In DNA, the CDR3 is TGTGCCAGCAGTACCCCCAGAGGAGTACGGGAGCTGTTTTTT.

This clone was detected once. The chain recombines TRBV4-3 with TRBJ2-2; 9 bases line up with TRBD2. Germline loops: CDR1 LGHNA, CDR2 YSLEER. V dropped 0 bases and J dropped 6; count of bases not matched to a gene: 8. The CDR3 totals 17 residues. The CDR3 sequence is CASSQDLASGMAGELFF. In DNA, the CDR3 is TGCGCCAGCAGCCAAGATCTGGCTAGCGGGATGGCCGGGGAGCTGTTTTTT.

The rearrangement links TRBV7-9 to TRBJ2-5; a weak D match, TRBD2 (7 bases). V lost 2 bases to trimming and J lost 5 bases, with 12 bases between them. CDR1 and CDR2 (germline): SEHNR, FQNEAQ (reference sequence). The CDR3 has 14 residues. Here the CDR3 reads CASSLSGGAETQYF. CDR3 DNA: TGTGCCAGCAGCTTATCGGGGGGCGCCGAGACCCAGTACTTC.

V and J are TRBV28 and TRBJ1-6; D ambiguous. V gave up 4 bases and J gave up 7 bases, with 8 bases separating them. CDR3 length: 13 residues. Germline CDR1 MDHEN, CDR2 SYDVKM. CDR3 DNA sequence: TGTGCCAGCAGTTCGCAGCGGAATTCACCCCTCCACTTT. It specifies CASSSQRNSPLHF.

The chain employs TRBV18 and TRBJ1-5; 7 bases are shared with TRBD1. The junction had 4 bases not matched to a gene; V was cut back by 5 bases and J by 3 bases. The CDR3 spans 14 residues. Per germline, CDR1 KGHSH and CDR2 LQKENI. In DNA, the CDR3 is TGTGCCAGCTCAGGGGGACAGTACAATCAGCCCCAGCATTTT. This codes for CASSGGQYNQPQHF.

The chain employs TRBV11-2 and TRBJ1-1, with D unresolved. Deletions cut 10 bases from V and 1 base from J, with 16 bases between. The CDR3 runs to 14 residues. Per the germline V gene, CDR1 is SGHAT and CDR2 is FQNNGV. CDR3: CATRVTWGNTEAFF. CDR3 sequence (DNA): TGTGCCACGAGGGTTACCTGGGGGAACACTGAAGCTTTCTTT.

The chain couples TRBV7-3 to TRBJ2-3; TRBD2 matches at 7 bases. In germline, CDR1 is SGHTA, CDR2 FQGTGA. This CDR3 is built from 15 residues. J gave up 8 bases and V 0 bases, and 8 bases lay outside the gene matches. CDR3 bases: TGTGCCAGCAGCTTAACAGGGCGCGGGGAGGGTACGCAGTATTTT. Its protein is CASSLTGRGEGTQYF.

The chain recombines TRBV12-2 with TRBJ2-7; the D segment call TRBD2 is taken from the table without a DNA check. TRBV12-2 is noted as a pseudogene. CDR3 size: 16 residues. CDR3 residues: CASRPRESGRAVEQYF. In DNA form, the CDR3 reads TGTGCAAGTCGCCCCAGGGAGAGCGGGAGGGCCGTAGAGCAGTACTTC.

The V call is TRBV13, the J call TRBJ1-1; D is undetermined. CDR3 length: 15 residues. Trimming pared 2 bases from V and 3 bases from J, leaving 13 bases between. Per the germline V gene, CDR1 is PRHDT and CDR2 is FYEKMQ (reference sequence). CDR3 DNA sequence: TGTGCCAGCAGCTTAAACCGCGGGGTGTACACTGAAGCTTTCTTT. It translates to CASSLNRGVYTEAFF.

The V gene is TRBV6-4, the J gene TRBJ2-1, with 8 bases matching TRBD2. CDR3 length: 13 residues. The J segment lost 9 bases and the V segment lost 1 base, leaving 2 bases of the junction unmatched. Germline V gene sequence: CDR1 MRHNA, CDR2 SNTAGT. In nucleotides, the CDR3 is TGTGCCAGCAGTGACTTGGCGGGAGGTGAGCAGTTCTTC. Its translation is CASSDLAGGEQFF.

The rearrangement links TRBV7-2 to TRBJ2-5; D is possibly TRBD1 (5 bases). The CDR3 spans 16 residues. The V gene's germline CDR1 is SGHTA and CDR2 FQGNSA. V was clipped by 5 bases and J by 10 bases, with 26 bases between them. For the CDR3, the DNA is TGTGCCAGCAGCCCCGGGCTTGACAGCAGGCGTGGGATCCAGTACTTC. Translated, it gives CASSPGLDSRRGIQYF.

This clone came up once. The V call is TRBV27, the J call TRBJ1-2; 11 bases align to TRBD1. With 4 bases clipped from V and 4 bases from J, the junction kept 8 bases outside the gene matches. The CDR3 runs 16 residues. The V gene's germline CDR1 is MNHEY and CDR2 SMNVEV (reference sequence). The CDR3 loop is CASSSRTGGDGYGYTF. The CDR3, as DNA: TGTGCCAGCAGTTCCAGGACAGGGGGCGATGGCTATGGCTACACCTTC.

The chain combines TRBV12-5 with TRBJ2-3; TRBD2 agrees at 9 bases. The CDR3 sequence is 16 residues long. V trimming: 2 bases; J trimming: 4 bases; junction bases outside the gene matches: 7. Germline V CDR1 and CDR2: LGHNT, FRNRAP. The CDR3 here is CASGLTRTSVPDTQYF. The CDR3 DNA reads TGTGCTAGTGGTTTGACCCGGACTAGCGTGCCAGATACGCAGTATTTT.